This TCR beta chain was identified in a study of blood T cell repertoires in COVID-19 (dated by TCRdb to 2019 to 2021). About the full investigation: The collaborator samples originated in the United States, Italy and Spain and spanned the acute and convalescent phases of COVID-19. The material from the prospective study consisted of cDNA or gDNA derived from T cells, B-cell-depleted T cells, or PBMCs. Subjects who had been exposed to COVID-19, were actively infected with it, or had recovered from it provided the deeply sampled blood TCRbeta repertoires that made up the dataset. The repertoires were released in a freely available public database meant as a resource for research on the immune response to SARS-CoV-2. The samples were drawn from two sources: the first 160 participants of the ongoing ImmuneRACE study, and 1,000 to 1,500 subjects contributed by 6 global collaborators. The sample metadata nearly always contained a de-identified subject ID, COVID-19 status, age in years and sex. Where available, HLA class I and class II types were taken from metadata supplied by the sample provider and were not determined by assay-based typing.

V loses 3 bases of germline sequence and J loses 1 base, and the interval between the two ends is 12 bases. According to the germline V gene, CDR1 reads KGHSH and CDR2 reads LQKENI. Taken from cysteine to phenylalanine, the CDR3 has 15 residues. Kept here is only the CDR3 DNA, which spans 45 bases and is read in frame from base 1. Findings and caveats that apply to the study as a whole: How much clinical and demographic metadata was included differed by source and by participant, and the metadata was provided uncurated.

Concerning this clone: Its target antigen remains unknown. The record has no base qualities; no much larger clone is one base away.

Each collaborating institution followed its own protocols to collect whole blood in K2EDTA tubes. For TCRbeta analysis, collaborator samples were shipped as frozen whole blood, as isolated PBMCs, or as DNA extracted from either sample type. The immunoSEQ Assay, a bias-controlled multiplex PCR, was used to amplify TCRbeta CDR3 regions from genomic DNA. The authors' pipeline ran thus. The number of nucleated cells in each sample was estimated by amplification of reference gene primers within the assay. Sequence reads were collapsed and filtered to measure the absolute abundance of every unique TCRbeta CDR3 rearrangement. Productive Simpson clonality was computed per sample as the square root of Simpson's diversity index over productive rearrangements. TCRdb retrieved this table from immuneACCESS and kept in-frame rearrangements only. Not all clones are present; in checked studies, unresolved V genes account for under half, and no reason is known for the remainder. V, J and clone size derive from that table, while D and trimming were established from the DNA sequence. In all, the sample holds 110,000 or so clones, and 81% of those were seen once. The ten top clones hold roughly 1.5% of the sample.

Sequenced input: peripheral blood. The sequence was collected from a middle-aged man with acute or convalescent COVID-19. Recombination joined TRBV18 with TRBJ1-2, and perhaps TRBD1 as D gene, on 5 matching bases. The CDR3 is CASSPQGIDNYGYTF. The sequenced DNA is TGTGCCAGCTCACCCCAGGGAATCGATAACTATGGCTACACCTTC.